This T cell receptor beta chain emerged from a study of T cell repertoires in cytomegalovirus infection. Overall study: The authors used CMV epitopes that were HLA-C-restricted (recently identified) and HLA-B-restricted (well studied). Through public TCR beta signatures, both CMV infection and matching HLA type were indicated.

With respect to this clonotype: Antigen: not known. A much larger clone lies a single base off, so this may be a read error.

TCRdb ran MiXCR on the reads and lists one entry per CDR3 protein. In the table there are approximately 120,000 distinct CDR3 sequences, approximately 28% of which are singletons. General study points: Cumulated frequencies of public TCR beta families served to identify carriers of CMV plus the relevant HLA. In two of eight donors, the top clonotype was HLA-C-restricted CMV-specific.

This TCR was recovered from a human donor in good health (CMV status not recorded). Some clones in this sample may be carry-over from other donors' samples. The source material was CD8+ T cells from cultured PBMCs, sampled from culture after CMV antigen stimulation.

CDR3 nucleotide sequence: TGTGCCAGCAGCGTCTCCGGGATAGGGTACAGCGGGGAGCTGTTTTTT. Translated: CASSVSGIGYSGELFF. The chain uses TRBV7-8 and TRBJ2-2, with D possibly matching TRBD2 (5 bases). This CDR3 has 16 amino acids. Germline V lookup: CDR1 SGHVS, CDR2 FQNEAQ. V was cut by 5 bases and J by 7 bases, with 20 bases left in between. The full variable domain, in which reference TRBV7-8 and TRBJ2-2 provide the parts outside the CDR3, is GAGVSQSPRYKVAKRGQDVALRCDPISGHVSLFWYQQALGQGPEFLTYFQNEAQLDKSGLPSDRFFAERPEGSVSTLKIQRTQQEDSAVYLCASSVSGIGYSGELFFGEGSRLTVL.